This is a list of T cell receptor beta chains from one sample in a study of neurological immune-mediated disorders. Each CDR3 protein gets one entry after TCRdb re-called the 5' RACE reads with MiXCR. Here the sample spans about 62,000 distinct CDR3 sequences, less than 6% being singletons. Source material: PBMCs. Receptors originate from a woman between 45 and 60 years old with multiple sclerosis. CDR3s include the opening cysteine and the closing phenylalanine or tryptophan. A D gene is named only where the DNA matches it firmly. The size entry is marked missing in some rows and otherwise reads once, few, many or a size class.

>TRBV5-1|NA|TRBD1|TRBJ1-1
CASSLELHTRQGMNTEAFF
TGCGCCAGCAGCTTGGAGCTCCACACTAGACAGGGCATGAACACTGAAGCTTTCTTT
>TRBV6-2/TRBV6-3|many|NA|TRBJ1-1
CASNGGTEAFF
TGTGCCAGCAACGGGGGCACTGAAGCTTTCTTT
>TRBV5-1|few|NA|TRBJ2-1
CASSLGGLGHEQFF
TGCGCCAGCAGCTTGGGGGGGTTAGGCCATGAGCAGTTCTTC
>TRBV7-3|many|NA|TRBJ1-2
CASSDSPNYGYTF
TGTGCCAGTTCGGACAGCCCTAACTATGGCTACACCTTC
>TRBV4-2|NA|TRBD1|TRBJ2-1
CASSQNRGSDSYNEQFF
TGTGCCAGCAGCCAGAACAGGGGATCCGACTCCTACAATGAGCAGTTCTTC
>TRBV5-1|many|NA|TRBJ1-1
CASSLAGRNTEAFF
TGCGCCAGCAGCTTGGCCGGCAGGAACACTGAAGCTTTCTTT
>TRBV29-1|many|NA|TRBJ1-1
CSVAQGTEAFF
TGCAGCGTTGCTCAGGGGACTGAAGCTTTCTTT
>TRBV20-1|NA|NA|TRBJ1-5
CSASELSNQPQHF
TGCAGTGCGTCCGAACTATCCAATCAGCCCCAGCATTTT
>TRBV12-5|NA|NA|TRBJ2-3
CASGLWDTDTQYF
TGTGCTAGTGGTTTGTGGGACACAGATACGCAGTATTTT
>TRBV6-5|many|NA|TRBJ2-5
CASSYSLPGETQYF
TGTGCCAGCAGTTACTCGCTGCCGGGGGAGACCCAGTACTTC
>TRBV5-1|many|TRBD1|TRBJ2-6
CASSLGQGLSGANVLTF
TGCGCCAGCAGCTTGGGACAGGGCCTTTCTGGGGCCAACGTCCTGACTTTC
>TRBV5-1|many|TRBD1|TRBJ2-3
CASSPTGQADTQYF
TGCGCCAGCAGCCCTACGGGACAGGCAGATACGCAGTATTTT
>TRBV28|many|NA|TRBJ1-1
CASSLWSGPNTEAFF
TGTGCCAGCAGTTTATGGTCAGGGCCGAACACTGAAGCTTTCTTT
>TRBV20-1|many|NA|TRBJ2-5
CSVYAGETQYF
TGCAGTGTTTATGCCGGGGAGACCCAGTACTTC
>TRBV5-1|many|NA|TRBJ2-3
CASSQNSGLAYTQYF
TGCGCCAGCAGCCAGAACTCGGGGTTGGCTTATACGCAGTATTTT
>TRBV5-1|many|NA|TRBJ2-1
CASSLIQSSYNEQFF
TGCGCCAGCAGCTTGATACAGAGCTCCTACAATGAGCAGTTCTTC
>TRBV7-9|few|TRBD1|TRBJ1-4
CVSSPWDRNEKLFF
TGTGTCAGCAGCCCGTGGGACAGGAATGAAAAACTGTTTTTT
>TRBV12-3/TRBV12-4|NA|TRBD1|TRBJ1-5
CASSRTGGLGNQPQNF
TGTGCCAGCAGTCGGACAGGGGGCCTGGGCAATCAGCCCCAGAATTTT
>TRBV12-3/TRBV12-4|many|NA|TRBJ2-2
CASSDVVGDTGELFF
TGTGCCAGCAGTGACGTAGTCGGGGACACCGGGGAGCTGTTTTTT
>TRBV5-5|few|NA|TRBJ1-5
CASSFRGNQPQHF
TGTGCCAGCAGCTTCAGGGGTAATCAGCCCCAGCATTTT
>TRBV7-2|many|NA|TRBJ2-3
CASSLNGNTQYF
TGTGCCAGCAGCTTAAATGGGAATACGCAGTATTTT
>TRBV10-3|many|NA|TRBJ1-1
CAIRGTEGTEAFF
TGTGCCATCAGGGGGACGGAGGGGACTGAAGCTTTCTTT
>TRBV2|many|TRBD2|TRBJ2-3
CASRREADTQYF
TGTGCCAGCAGACGGGAGGCAGATACGCAGTATTTT
>TRBV4-1|many|NA|TRBJ2-3
CASSRLGRDTQYF
TGCGCCAGCAGCCGACTAGGGCGAGATACGCAGTATTTT